This TCR beta chain originates from a study of cytomegalovirus exposure and HLA in healthy donors. As for this clone: Its matching antigen is unknown.

V shed 0 bases, J shed 4 bases, and the junction held 7 bases outside the gene matches. Germline values: CDR1 SGHRS, CDR2 YFSETQ. This CDR3 comprises 16 residues. Primers: 60 Vbeta forward and 13 Jbeta reverse. Libraries were prepared by immunoSEQ multiplex PCR; TCRdb keeps only in-frame clonotypes and omits some of them. The sample includes about 220,000 clones, 75% to 90% of them seen just once. Study results and caveats: Reportedly, diagnosis of cytomegalovirus status by the classifier showed high specificity and sensitivity.

The chain couples TRBV5-1 to TRBJ2-3; 8 bases fit TRBD2. Sequencing was carried out using PBMCs. The TCR originated in a boy aged 2 to 9 in good health and CMV-seronegative. CDR3 coding DNA: TGCGCCAGCAGCTTGGAGGGGTCCGGGGGGGCAGATACGCAGTATTTT. Translation: CASSLEGSGGADTQYF.